The rows below give T cell receptor beta chains drawn from one sample of a study of blood T cell repertoires in COVID-19. Some clones are missing from TCRdb's copy, which holds only in-frame ones; the method was immunoSEQ multiplex PCR. The top ten hold roughly 13% of the sample, which has under 450,000 clones, around 88% seen once. The sequencing input was peripheral blood. The source of these receptors is a woman aged 45-65 years with COVID-19, enrolled during active disease. Both conserved end residues are part of each CDR3. Each record gives: D gene, V gene, clone size, J gene, CDR3 length, CDR3 DNA, CDR3 protein. D genes are given only for firm matches. Where a row states a size, it is once, few, many or the class of an expanded clone; other rows omit it.

>TRBD1|TRBV5-5|few|TRBJ1-6|16
TGTGCCAGCAGCTTGTGGGGGGGACAGGGTCAACAACCCCTCCACTTT
CASSLWGGQGQQPLHF
>.|TRBV2|.|TRBJ2-1|12
TGTGCCAGCAGTGAAGGGGCAGACCAGCAGTTCTTC
CASSEGADQQFF
>.|TRBV4-2|.|TRBJ1-5|18
TGTGCCAGCAGCCAAGAAATCGGAGGAGCGCAAGGGAATCAGCCCCAGCATTTT
CASSQEIGGAQGNQPQHF
>.|TRBV7-9|.|TRBJ2-2|13
TGTGCCAGCAGCTTCACGGTGACCGGGGAGCTGTTTTTT
CASSFTVTGELFF
>TRBD1|TRBV4-1|.|TRBJ2-7|17
TGCGCCAGCAGCCAAGCGGACACTGGACAGGGGACCTACGAGCAGTACTTC
CASSQADTGQGTYEQYF
>TRBD1|TRBV4-2|.|TRBJ1-1|14
TGTGCCAGCAGCCAAGATGGACAGGCGGTGGAAGCTTTCTTT
CASSQDGQAVEAFF
>.|TRBV29-1|.|TRBJ1-1|12
TGCAGCGGTGGCCGTCTGAACACTGAAGCTTTCTTT
CSGGRLNTEAFF
>TRBD1|TRBV12-3/TRBV12-4|.|TRBJ1-1|13
TGTGCCAGCAGTCCCCAGGGGGGAACTGAAGCTTTCTTT
CASSPQGGTEAFF
>.|TRBV27|.|TRBJ1-2|17
TGTGCCAGCAGTTTCTCCGATCAGGGGAGAGGGCGGTATGGCTACACCTTC
CASSFSDQGRGRYGYTF
>.|TRBV25-1|.|TRBJ2-1|14
TGTGCCAGCAGTGAATCTTGGACTTACAATGAGCAGTTCTTC
CASSESWTYNEQFF
>.|TRBV28|.|TRBJ2-5|12
TGTGCCAGCAGTTTATACAAAGAGACCCAGTACTTC
CASSLYKETQYF
>.|TRBV6-6|.|TRBJ2-7|14
TGTGCCAGCAGTTACGGGGGGTTTGGACCCCGCCAGTACTTC
CASSYGGFGPRQYF
>TRBD1|TRBV3-1/TRBV3-2|.|TRBJ2-7|14
TGTGCCAGCAGCCACCGACAGGGGACGTACGAGCAGTACTTC
CASSHRQGTYEQYF
>.|TRBV7-3|few|TRBJ1-1|13
TGTGCCAGCAGCTCCTCCAGAAACACTGAAGCTTTCTTT
CASSSSRNTEAFF
>.|TRBV6-6|once|TRBJ1-2|13
TGTGCCAGCAGTTACGGTCCTGGGAGTGGCTACACCTTC
CASSYGPGSGYTF
>TRBD1|TRBV5-4|.|TRBJ1-6|17
TGTGCCAGCAGCGATGGCCGGGACAGGGGGGCTAATTCACCCCTCCACTTT
CASSDGRDRGANSPLHF
>.|TRBV6-5|.|TRBJ2-5|11
TGTGCCACGCGACAGCTTCGGACCCAGTACTTC
CATRQLRTQYF
>TRBD1|TRBV28|few|TRBJ2-7|14
TGTGCCAGCAGTTTAGGTGACAGGGCCAGCGAGCAGTACTTC
CASSLGDRASEQYF
>.|TRBV5-4|.|TRBJ1-4|14
TGTGCCAGCAGGATCTGGCAGGGTCCTGAAAAACTGTTTTTT
CASRIWQGPEKLFF
>.|TRBV7-8|.|TRBJ2-3|14
TGTGCCAGCAGCCAATTTCGGTATGGAGATACGCAGTATTTT
CASSQFRYGDTQYF
>.|TRBV4-2|.|TRBJ1-5|16
TGTGCCAGCAGCCAAGGGAACGAGGGGGACGGACAGCCCCAGCATTTT
CASSQGNEGDGQPQHF
>.|TRBV4-1|once|TRBJ1-1|16
TGCGCCAGCAGCCAGGGGGCCTTGGTCTCGAACACTGAAGCTTTCTTT
CASSQGALVSNTEAFF
>.|TRBV7-9|.|TRBJ2-1|13
TGTGCCAGCAGCTTGATGGGGCCGCCTGAGCAGTTCTTC
CASSLMGPPEQFF
>.|TRBV11-2|.|TRBJ1-3|15
TGTGCCAGCAGCTTGACATCGCTCTCTGGAAACACCATATATTTT
CASSLTSLSGNTIYF
>.|TRBV4-2|.|TRBJ2-4|19
TGTGCCAGCAGCCAAGAGGGCCCCGGCCTCCAGGGAGCCAAAAACATTCAGTACTTC
CASSQEGPGLQGAKNIQYF
>.|TRBV5-6|.|TRBJ1-1|14
TGTGCCAGCAGCTTGACTGTTATGAACACTGAAGCTTTCTTT
CASSLTVMNTEAFF
>.|TRBV6-5|.|TRBJ1-2|13
TGTGCCAGCCAAGTGAGGGGGTGGCATGGCTACACCTTC
CASQVRGWHGYTF
>.|TRBV4-1|.|TRBJ1-2|15
TGCGCCAGCAGCCAACGGACACGAGGTTTGGGTGGCTACACCTTC
CASSQRTRGLGGYTF
>.|TRBV5-1|.|TRBJ2-7|17
TGCGCCAGCAGGTTGAGGCCGACAGGACCGAGCTCCTACGAGCAGTACTTC
CASRLRPTGPSSYEQYF
>TRBD1|TRBV11-3|.|TRBJ1-2|11
TGTGCCGGGGACAGGAACTATGGCTACACCTTC
CAGDRNYGYTF
>TRBD1|TRBV2|.|TRBJ1-5|16
TGTGCCAGCAGTCCCCTAAGACAGGGGGGAAATCAGCCCCAGCATTTT
CASSPLRQGGNQPQHF
>.|TRBV3-1/TRBV3-2|once|TRBJ1-4|14
TGTGCCAGCAGCCCCCGGGGTGAGGGTGAAAAACTGTTTTTT
CASSPRGEGEKLFF
>TRBD2|TRBV10-3|once|TRBJ2-2|16
TGTGCCTACAAACGGGGGGGCGGACAAGACACCGGGGAGCTGTTTTTT
CAYKRGGGQDTGELFF
>.|TRBV28|.|TRBJ1-2|13
TGTGCCAGCACCCAAACCTCGGGGGATGGCTACACCTTC
CASTQTSGDGYTF
>.|TRBV5-1|.|TRBJ2-3|14
TGCGCCAGCAGCTTGGAGGCTGACACCTCTACGCAGTATTTT
CASSLEADTSTQYF
>.|TRBV19|.|TRBJ1-6|14
TGTGCCAGTAAGAGAGGGTCCTATAATTCACCCCTCCACTTT
CASKRGSYNSPLHF
>.|TRBV30|.|TRBJ1-4|13
TGTGCCTGGAGTATGGCAGGGGCTGAAAAACTGTTTTTT
CAWSMAGAEKLFF